The 22 T cell receptor beta chains below come from one sample, sequenced in a study of T cell responses to AZD1222 COVID-19 vaccine. Some clones are missing from TCRdb's copy, which holds only in-frame ones; the method was immunoSEQ multiplex PCR. Of roughly 100,000 clones listed, about 90% are singletons. Specimen: peripheral blood, collected 28 days after the second AZD1222 dose. These receptors were collected from an adult who received the AZD1222 COVID-19 vaccine.

The table lists this clone with a count of one. The rearrangement links TRBV27 to TRBJ1-6, with no clear D. The CDR3 has 13 residues. V dropped 8 bases and J dropped 1 base, with 6 bases sitting between them. Germline V CDR1 and CDR2: MNHEY, SMNVEV (reference sequence). The CDR3 spells CASRGSYNSPLHF. The DNA of the CDR3 is TGTGCCAGCCGGGGTTCCTATAATTCACCCCTCCACTTT.

V usage is TRBV2 and J usage is TRBJ2-7; 8 bases are a match to TRBD1. The CDR3 contains 14 residues. Germline values: CDR1 SNHLY, CDR2 FYNNEI. Germline trimming cut 4 bases from V and 2 bases from J; bases unmatched to any gene: 4. The CDR3 reads CASSAGTGAYEQYF. In DNA, the CDR3 is TGTGCCAGCAGTGCCGGGACAGGAGCCTACGAGCAGTACTTC.

V gene TRBV6-5 combines with J gene TRBJ1-2; TRBD1 matches at 7 bases. CDR1 and CDR2 (germline): MNHEY, SVGAGI. V lost 4 bases and J lost 4; bases outside the gene matches: 0. There are 12 residues in the CDR3. The CDR3 loop is CASSSGGYGYTF. The CDR3 region has the DNA TGTGCCAGCAGTTCAGGGGGCTATGGCTACACCTTC.

This chain links TRBV27 with TRBJ2-2, with D perhaps TRBD2 (5 bases). The CDR3 extends over 13 amino acids. V was clipped by 5 bases and J by 10 bases, with 14 bases between them. Germline CDR1 MNHEY, CDR2 SMNVEV (reference sequence). DNA of the CDR3: TGTGCCAGCAGTCCGGACTCCCCCGTGGAGCTGTTTTTT. This translates into CASSPDSPVELFF.

The genes are TRBV4-3 and TRBJ2-4; D is undetermined. The CDR3 loop spans 15 amino acids. The ends were cut back, 0 bases at V and 7 bases at J, with 13 bases in the middle. CDR1 and CDR2 from the germline V gene are LGHNA and YSLEER. As DNA, the CDR3 is TGCGCCAGCAGCCAAGAGGTAGTGGTCCCCAACATTCAGTACTTC. This gives the protein CASSQEVVVPNIQYF.

The CDR3 DNA reads TGTGCCAGCAGCCAAGAGGTTCCGGGGGCGGGCCCGCGAAATCAGCCCCAGCATTTT. Translated: CASSQEVPGAGPRNQPQHF. V and J are TRBV14 and TRBJ1-5; a possible D gene is TRBD1 (6 bases). This CDR3 has 19 amino acids. V lost 0 bases to trimming and J lost 4 bases, with 22 bases between them. Looked up from germline, CDR1 is SGHDN and CDR2 is FVKESK.

The CDR3, as DNA: TGTGCCAGTAGTATAGATATTGTCCCGAACACCGGGGAGCTGTTTTTT. It is translated as CASSIDIVPNTGELFF. V gene TRBV19 combines with J gene TRBJ2-2; D is ambiguous. The ends were cut back, 0 bases at V and 0 bases at J, with 8 bases in the middle. Looked up from germline, CDR1 is LNHDA and CDR2 is SQIVND (reference sequence). The CDR3 runs 16 residues.

The rearrangement uses TRBV5-4 and TRBJ2-3, with TRBD2 matching over 9 bases. The CDR3 spans 15 residues. J lost 8 bases, V lost 7 bases, and 14 bases had no gene match. Per germline, CDR1 SGHNT and CDR2 YYREEE (reference sequence). The chain's CDR3 is CASLITGLAPSTQYF. The CDR3 coding sequence is TGTGCCAGCCTCATTACGGGACTAGCACCCTCTACGCAGTATTTT.

In its sample, this clone was seen a few times. The chain has TRBV18 and TRBJ1-4; 9 positions match TRBD1. The trim removed 1 base at V and 5 bases at J, leaving 5 bases unmatched. Germline values: CDR1 KGHSH, CDR2 LQKENI. The length of the CDR3 is 16 residues. The CDR3 reads CASSPLLGTGNEKLFF. CDR3 DNA sequence: TGTGCCAGCTCACCACTCTTAGGGACAGGGAATGAAAAACTGTTTTTT.

The sample holds one count of this clone. V usage is TRBV7-2 and J usage is TRBJ2-3, with 10 positions matching TRBD2. V shed 2 bases and J 1 base; nucleotides not matched to a gene: 6. In germline, CDR1 is SGHTA, CDR2 FQGNSA. The CDR3 is 17 residues long. The CDR3 coding sequence is TGTGCCAGCAGCTTACTGTTAGCGGGGGGCGGCACAGATACGCAGTATTTT. Protein sequence: CASSLLLAGGGTDTQYF.

The chain carries TRBV20-1 and TRBJ2-5; maybe TRBD2 (5 bases). Per the germline V gene, CDR1 is DFQATT and CDR2 is SNEGSKA (reference sequence). Trimming removed 6 bases from V and 5 bases from J, with 10 bases in between. The CDR3 length is 11 residues. The CDR3 protein is CSATRGETQYF. The CDR3 nucleotides are TGCAGTGCGACCCGAGGGGAGACCCAGTACTTC.

The chain joins TRBV18 to TRBJ1-2; D unresolved. The CDR3 loop spans 17 amino acids. V gave up 3 bases and J gave up 1 base, with 18 bases separating them. Germline V gives CDR1 KGHSH, CDR2 LQKENI. The CDR3 DNA reads TGTGCCAGCTCACCTGGGAACCCTGGAGACTTTAACTATGGCTACACCTTC. Residues: CASSPGNPGDFNYGYTF.

In nucleotides, the CDR3 is TGTGCCAGCAGCGACAAGACCGGGCCGGGTGAAAAACTGTTTTTT. Translated: CASSDKTGPGEKLFF. This rearrangement joins TRBV7-6 to TRBJ1-4, with unresolved D. V lost 5 bases and J 7 bases, leaving 17 bases between the germline ends. CDR3 length: 15 amino acids. Germline V gene sequence: CDR1 SGHVS, CDR2 FNYEAQ.

V is TRBV9 and J is TRBJ2-1, with D possibly being TRBD1 or TRBD2 (5 bases each). Germline-derived CDR1 and CDR2 are SGDLS and YYNGEE. V was clipped by 4 bases and J by 9 bases, with 14 bases between them. The CDR3 is made up of 13 amino acids. CDR3 amino acids: CASSSGTPSEQFF. In DNA, the CDR3 is TGTGCCAGCAGCTCCGGGACCCCCAGTGAGCAGTTCTTC.

The J gene is TRBJ2-3, the V gene TRBV7-2; 12 positions match TRBD2. The CDR3 is 19 residues long. V lost 0 bases and J lost 4; bases outside the gene matches: 11. Germline V lookup: CDR1 SGHTA, CDR2 FQGNSA. The CDR3 reads CASSLAGRLAGGPADTQYF. The CDR3 nucleotides read TGTGCCAGCAGCTTAGCGGGCCGGCTAGCGGGGGGGCCCGCAGATACGCAGTATTTT. Combining the CDR3 with reference TRBV7-2 and TRBJ2-3 gives the whole variable domain GAGVSQSPSNKVTEKGKDVELRCDPISGHTALYWYRQSLGQGLEFLIYFQGNSAPDKSGLPSDRFSAERTGGSVSTLTIQRTQQEDSAVYLCASSLAGRLAGGPADTQYFGPGTRLTVL.

The chain uses TRBV14 and TRBJ2-7; TRBD2 agrees at 11 bases. The CDR3 loop spans 16 amino acids. CDR1 and CDR2 (germline): SGHDN, FVKESK. The V gene end was trimmed by 1 base and the J gene end by 7 bases; junction bases not matched to a gene: 9. In DNA, the CDR3 is TGTGCCAGCAGCCAAGGTCTAGCGGGGGGCCAGGGGGAGCAGTACTTC. This translates into CASSQGLAGGQGEQYF.

This chain links TRBV19 with TRBJ2-2; D may correspond to TRBD1 or TRBD2 (5 bases each). The CDR3 has 16 residues. Germline CDR1 is LNHDA and CDR2 is SQIVND (reference sequence). Trimming left V 1 base short and J 5 bases short, with 14 bases between. The CDR3 reads CASSIGGAGYTGELFF. The CDR3 nucleotides are TGTGCCAGTAGTATAGGAGGGGCGGGTTATACCGGGGAGCTGTTTTTT.

The CDR3 sequence is CASSPPGPGIQPQHF. The CDR3 DNA is TGTGCCAGCTCACCACCAGGGCCAGGAATTCAGCCCCAGCATTTT. The gene calls are TRBV18 and TRBJ1-5; unclear D gene. V was pared by 0 bases and J by 6 bases, with 12 bases between. This CDR3 is built from 15 residues. Germline V gives CDR1 KGHSH, CDR2 LQKENI. Full variable domain (remainder filled in from reference TRBV18 and TRBJ1-5): NAGVMQNPRHLVRRRGQEARLRCSPMKGHSHVYWYRQLPEEGLKFMVYLQKENIIDESGMPKERFSAEFPKEGPSILRIQQVVRGDSAAYFCASSPPGPGIQPQHFGDGTRLSIL.

The chain has TRBV19 and TRBJ1-4, with D hard to call. The V end lost 4 bases, the J end lost 0 bases, and 6 bases lay between the germline ends. The CDR3 extends over 14 amino acids. Germline CDR1 is LNHDA and CDR2 is SQIVND (reference sequence). The CDR3 sequence is CASSSESTNEKLFF. The DNA of the CDR3 is TGTGCCAGTAGTAGCGAGTCAACTAATGAAAAACTGTTTTTT.

The rearrangement uses TRBV6-5 and TRBJ1-1, with no clear D. V gave up 2 bases and J gave up 8 bases, with 9 bases separating them. The CDR3 has 12 amino acids. Germline V CDR1 and CDR2: MNHEY, SVGAGI. For the CDR3, the DNA is TGTGCCAGCAGTTACCAGGAGGGAGAAGCTTTCTTT. This sequence encodes CASSYQEGEAFF.

The chain recombines TRBV30 with TRBJ1-1, with TRBD1 as a possible D gene (6 bases). Trimming pared 5 bases from V and 9 bases from J, leaving 22 bases between. CDR1 and CDR2 from the germline V gene are GTSNPN and SVGIG (reference sequence). CDR3 length equals 14 residues. The CDR3: CAWHPMGAAGQAFF. The CDR3 DNA reads as TGTGCCTGGCACCCAATGGGGGCAGCCGGACAAGCTTTCTTT.

In this sample, this clone turned up once. This sequence joins TRBV7-3 and TRBJ1-2; D unresolved. CDR3 length: 13 amino acids. Deletions cut 5 bases from V and 4 bases from J, with 11 bases between. The germline V gene has CDR1 SGHTA and CDR2 FQGTGA. CDR3 nucleotide sequence: TGTGCCAGCAGCAAGGACGGAATCTATGGCTACACCTTC. Residues: CASSKDGIYGYTF.